Listed here are 6 T cell receptor beta chains from one sample, sequenced in a study of CD8+CD57+ T cells in acquired aplastic anemia. Sequencing involved patients with CD8+CD57+ cell expansion previously shown by flow cytometry. TCR beta VDJ and CDR3 profiling used genomic DNA as template. A single record per CDR3 protein comes from TCRdb applying MiXCR to the reads. The sample gives approximately 200,000 distinct CDR3 sequences, around 50% of which show up once; 20% is in the top ten. Sequenced input: sorted CD4+, CD8+, or CD8+CD57+ T cells (not recorded which) from PBMCs. These receptors all come from a human donor with aplastic anemia.

This clonotype was detected many times. The J gene is TRBJ1-2, the V gene TRBV2, with 9 bases matching TRBD1. The CDR3 is 18 amino acids. V lost 2 bases to trimming and J lost 8 bases; unmatched junction nucleotides: 18. CDR1 is SNHLY, CDR2 FYNNEI, per germline. The CDR3 loop is CASSEMGEGQGRMRGYTF. In DNA form, the CDR3 reads TGTGCCAGCAGTGAAATGGGAGAAGGACAGGGGAGAATGCGGGGCTACACCTTC.

Of note for this clonotype: This may stem from a read error, because a much larger clone lies one nucleotide away. The rearrangement links TRBV19 to TRBJ2-7; TRBD2 matches 9 bases. The J segment lost 7 bases and the V segment lost 3 bases, leaving 10 bases of the junction unmatched. The CDR3 totals 15 residues. Germline assignment: CDR1 LNHDA and CDR2 SQIVND (reference sequence). In DNA form, the CDR3 reads TGTGCCAGTAGTATTATAGCGGGGGCCTACAATGAGCAGTACTTC. Amino acids: CASSIIAGAYNEQYF.

The rearrangement links TRBV15 to TRBJ2-3; 10 nucleotides match TRBD2. The germline V gene has CDR1 LNHNV and CDR2 YYDKDF (reference sequence). The length of the CDR3 is 13 residues. With V trimmed by 6 bases and J by 11 bases, 8 bases remained unmatched. Here the CDR3 reads CATRNVAGGEQYF. CDR3 DNA sequence: TGTGCCACCAGGAATGTAGCGGGGGGCGAGCAGTATTTT.

A few counts support this clonotype. This clone may be a read error of a much larger clone one base away. The chain couples TRBV7-9 to TRBJ2-5; D may match TRBD1 or TRBD2 (5 bases each). Germline CDR1 reads SEHNR; CDR2 reads FQNEAQ (reference sequence). This CDR3 contains 12 residues. The CDR3 region is CAGSLGEETQYF. The CDR3 nucleotides read TGTGCCGGCAGCTTGGGGGAAGAGACCCAGTACTTC.

The V call is TRBV30, the J call TRBJ1-5; the D gene is possibly TRBD1 (5 bases). This CDR3 has 13 residues. Germline V CDR1 and CDR2: GTSNPN, SVGIG (reference sequence). Trimming took off 3 bases at V and 2 bases at J, with 8 bases between the two ends. The CDR3 DNA is TGTGCCTGGAGCGGAGGGGGCAATCAGCCCCAGCATTTT. Protein: CAWSGGGNQPQHF. Filled out from reference TRBV30 and TRBJ1-5, the complete variable domain reads SQTIHQWPATLVQPVGSPLSLECTVEGTSNPNLYWYRQAAGRGLQLLFYSVGIGQISSEVPQNLSASRPQDRQFILSSKKLLLSDSGFYLCAWSGGGNQPQHFGDGTRLSIL.

V usage is TRBV19 and J usage is TRBJ1-2; D unclear. The CDR3 spans 13 residues. Trimming took 6 bases from V and 3 from J, leaving 11 bases between them. CDR1 and CDR2 (germline): LNHDA, SQIVND (reference sequence). The CDR3 reads CASRDLLDYGYTF. In DNA form, the CDR3 reads TGTGCCAGTAGGGACCTACTTGACTATGGCTACACCTTC.